The 6 T cell receptor beta chains below were found in one sample sequenced in a study of T cells in localized non-small cell lung cancer. Repertoires were generated with immunoSEQ multiplex PCR, while TCRdb's copy carries only in-frame clones and drops some. The sample contains under 75,000 clones, roughly nine tenths of which appear only once. This sample comprised peripheral blood, obtained before any cancer treatment. Receptors were obtained from a male donor at least 60 years old with stage III squamous cell lung carcinoma.

The rearrangement links TRBV28 to TRBJ1-4, with D unclear. The ends were cut back, 2 bases at V and 4 bases at J, with 8 bases in the middle. This CDR3 has 14 residues. In germline, CDR1 is MDHEN, CDR2 SYDVKM. DNA for the CDR3: TGTGCCAGCAGTTTAAGAGAGCGTAATGAAAAACTGTTTTTT. Amino acids: CASSLRERNEKLFF.

The chain carries TRBV28 and TRBJ1-1; 8 bases fit TRBD1. CDR1 and CDR2 (germline): MDHEN, SYDVKM. CDR3 length: 15 amino acids. With 5 bases clipped from V and 0 bases from J, the junction kept 5 bases outside the gene matches. Written as DNA, the CDR3 is TGTGCCAGCAGTGTCCGACAGGGGATGAACACTGAAGCTTTCTTT. Residues: CASSVRQGMNTEAFF.

This clone was observed a handful of times. V is TRBV29-1 and J is TRBJ1-1; D unclear. CDR3 length equals 11 residues. CDR1 is SQVTM and CDR2 is ANQGSEA in the germline V gene. Trimming pared 7 bases from V and 0 bases from J, leaving 6 bases between. In nucleotides, the CDR3 is TGCAGCGCCGCCCTGAACACTGAAGCTTTCTTT. This encodes CSAALNTEAFF. Together with reference TRBV29-1 and TRBJ1-1, the CDR3 gives the full variable domain: SAVISQKPSRDICQRGTSLTIQCQVDSQVTMMFWYRQQPGQSLTLIATANQGSEATYESGFVIDKFPISRPNLTFSTLTVSNMSPEDSSIYLCSAALNTEAFFGQGTRLTVV.

This sequence joins TRBV19 and TRBJ2-1; possibly TRBD2 for D (7 bases). This CDR3 contains 13 residues. The germline gives CDR1 LNHDA, CDR2 SQIVND (reference sequence). The V gene lost 8 bases and the J gene lost 8 bases, with 16 bases spanning the gap. For the CDR3, the DNA is TGTGCCAGTGGGGGGGCGAGAGGGCATGAGCAGTTCTTC. Its translation: CASGGARGHEQFF.

The chain uses TRBV27 and TRBJ2-5; TRBD1 aligns across 7 bases. The CDR3 contains 14 residues. Germline assignment: CDR1 MNHEY and CDR2 SMNVEV (reference sequence). The ends lost 1 base at V and 4 bases at J; junction bases unmatched: 3. In DNA form, the CDR3 reads TGTGCCAGCAGTTTATTGTGGACAGGAGAGACCCAGTACTTC. Translated, it gives CASSLLWTGETQYF.

This clone occurred once. The V gene is TRBV19, the J gene TRBJ1-5, with 10 positions matching TRBD1. Trimming took 7 bases from V and 6 from J; bases not matched to a gene: 12. The CDR3 length is 16 residues. Germline V gives CDR1 LNHDA, CDR2 SQIVND (reference sequence). The CDR3: CASKGGQGFLGQPQHF. The DNA of the CDR3 is TGTGCCAGTAAAGGGGGACAGGGGTTTTTGGGTCAGCCCCAGCATTTT.